This T cell receptor beta chain appears in the sequencing data of a study of T cells in Graves' hyperthyroidism and ophthalmopathy. Amplified TCR beta CDR3 regions came from RNA transcripts. First-round RT-PCR of the TCR CDR3 relied on the HTBI primer set. A single record per CDR3 protein comes from TCRdb applying MiXCR to the multiplex PCR reads. This sample has 530,000 or so distinct CDR3 sequences, with approximately 24% found just once. At least ten counts were recorded for this clonotype. With 1 base removed from V and 4 bases from J, the gap between germline ends came to 13 bases. The CDR3 extends over 15 amino acids. Looked up from germline, CDR1 is LNHDA and CDR2 is SQIVND (reference sequence).

This chain links TRBV19 with TRBJ1-2, with a tentative D call TRBD1 (5 bases). This clonotype was sampled from a woman in her twenties or thirties with Graves' ophthalmopathy. Source material: blood. The CDR3, as DNA: TGTGCCAGTAGTATAGGACACAGGACGACCTATGGCTACACCTTC. Protein sequence: CASSIGHRTTYGYTF.